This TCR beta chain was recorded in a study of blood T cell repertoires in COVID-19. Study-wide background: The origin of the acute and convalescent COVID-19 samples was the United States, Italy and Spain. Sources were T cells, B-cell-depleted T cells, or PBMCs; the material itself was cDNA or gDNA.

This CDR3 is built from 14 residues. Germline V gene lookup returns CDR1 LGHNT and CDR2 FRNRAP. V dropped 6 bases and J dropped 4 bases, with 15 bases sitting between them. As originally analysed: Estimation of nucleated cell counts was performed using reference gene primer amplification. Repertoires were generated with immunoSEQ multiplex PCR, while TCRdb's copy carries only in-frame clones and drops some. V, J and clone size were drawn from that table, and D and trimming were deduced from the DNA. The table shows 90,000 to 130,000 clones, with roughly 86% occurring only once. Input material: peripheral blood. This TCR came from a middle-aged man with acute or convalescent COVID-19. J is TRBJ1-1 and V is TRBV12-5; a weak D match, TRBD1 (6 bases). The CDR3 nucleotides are TGTGCTAGTGGCACGACAGGCTTCGGCACTGAAGCTTTCTTT. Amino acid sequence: CASGTTGFGTEAFF.